This T cell receptor beta chain was sequenced for a study of T cells after yellow fever vaccination (dated by TCRdb to between 2018 and 2021). Looking at the study overall: The SMART-Seq v4 Ultra Low Input RNA kit was used to prepare libraries from fractions with low cell numbers. Bulk TCR alpha and beta repertoires were sequenced longitudinally to track T-cell clones before and after primary and booster YFV17D yellow fever vaccination. Blood was drawn at multiple timepoints before and after primary and secondary immunization, with bulk PBMC replicates and cell subsets isolated. Two healthy male donors, one aged 18 to 29 and one aged 30 to 39 years, were included in the cohort. General study outcomes and caveats: Because the study included only a couple of donors, the extent to which the findings can be generalized is limited. Compared with the primary T-cell response, the secondary T-cell response was weaker but faster, peaking on day 5 rather than day 15. A small share of clonotypes occurred in both CD4 and CD8 compartments, likely arising from convergent recombination. Computational filtering was required because FACS-sorted repertoires could contain abundant contaminating clonotypes from the bulk population. After the booster, most clones that had expanded after primary vaccination were detected again (around 96% of CD4 and 70% to 90% of CD8), suggesting broad maintenance of memory.

Per the publication, the treatment or condition label means: live attenuated yellow fever vaccine strain. At each blood-draw timepoint, two biological replicates of bulk PBMCs were collected. A standard Ficoll-Paque protocol was used to isolate PBMCs from peripheral blood. RNA was extracted with TriZol from bulk PBMCs, CD4 and CD8 fractions, and dextramer-positive and dextramer-negative fractions. Unmatched junction bases come to 13, with V trimmed by 2 bases and J by 5 bases. The CDR3 sequence holds 17 residues, the cysteine and phenylalanine included. Only the CDR3 portion is preserved as DNA: 51 bases, with reading frame beginning at the first base. CDR1 and CDR2, per the germline V gene, are SGDLS and YYNGEE. This clonotype was observed a few times. Its target antigen remains unknown. Nothing much larger sits one base from this clone, and base qualities are not available. TCR cDNA was synthesized by 5'RACE template switching, which introduced a universal primer site and unique molecular identifiers. Priming of cDNA synthesis was performed from both the TCR alpha and TCR beta constant segments. Library amplification used two PCR steps, and the second PCR step added sample barcodes and sequencing adapters. Sequencing of the libraries was done on either Illumina HiSeq 2500 (2x100 bp) or NovaSeq (2x150 bp). Turning to the authors' computational methods: Demultiplexing of reads and collapsing into UMI consensus sequences were performed with MIGEC, and V(D)J alignment was carried out with MiXCR. Clonotypes responding to the vaccine were identified with edgeR on replicate PBMC samples, with the criteria of FDR below 0.01 and a log2 fold change above 5 up to day 15. Bulk clonotypes were assigned CD4 or CD8 identity according to which sequenced CD4 or CD8 repertoire held them at higher abundance. Through fastp at Q25 and MiXCR, TCRdb rebuilt clones from the public reads, retaining in-frame beta chains. Identical CDR3 proteins give one entry, which carries the most common genes and DNA. The V and J calls shown here were made by TCRdb, not taken from the authors' results. This sample comprises around 340,000 distinct CDR3 sequences, roughly 8.7% of them detected only once. The ten largest clones capture approximately 19% of the sample.

The rearranged chain carries TRBV9 and TRBJ2-5, and TRBD2 matches 9 of the central bases. This specimen was PBMCs, taken on the day of the first yellow fever vaccination. The TCR originated in a man aged 18 to 29 who received the YFV17D yellow fever vaccine. The base sequence is TGTGCCAGCAGCGTCGGCAGCGGGGGGCGATTCGAGGAGACCCAGTACTTC. This codes for CASSVGSGGRFEETQYF.